These T cell receptor beta chains were read from a single sample in a study of CD8 T cells in ankylosing spondylitis. Each CDR3 protein is one row after TCRdb ran MiXCR on the 5' RACE reads. The sample lists a few hundred thousand distinct CDR3 sequences, around 20% seen once, with around 17% in the top ten. The sample consisted of blood, either unsorted or a sorted T cell fraction (not recorded which). The receptors here all came from a male donor with ankylosing spondylitis. CDR3s include the opening cysteine and the closing phenylalanine or tryptophan. Each record gives: D gene, CDR3 length, V gene, J gene, clone size, CDR3 DNA, CDR3 protein. D genes are given only for firm matches. Not every row has a clone size; where given, it reads once, few, many or a size class.

D gene: NA; CDR3 length: 13; V gene: TRBV12-3/TRBV12-4; J gene: TRBJ1-4; clone size: many; CDR3 DNA: TGTGCCAGCAGTAACCGGGTCTCTGAAAAACTGTTTTTT; CDR3 protein: CASSNRVSEKLFF
D gene: NA; CDR3 length: 13; V gene: TRBV12-3/TRBV12-4; J gene: TRBJ2-7; clone size: NA; CDR3 DNA: TGTGCCAGCAGTTTTTATGCGGTCTACGAGCAGTACTTC; CDR3 protein: CASSFYAVYEQYF
D gene: NA; CDR3 length: 13; V gene: TRBV25-1; J gene: TRBJ1-1; clone size: NA; CDR3 DNA: TGTGCCAGCAGTGATCCAGGGAGAACTGAAGCTTTCTTT; CDR3 protein: CASSDPGRTEAFF
D gene: TRBD1; CDR3 length: 15; V gene: TRBV12-3/TRBV12-4; J gene: TRBJ2-7; clone size: NA; CDR3 DNA: TGTGCCAGCGGAATAGGGGACAGGGGGTCCCACGAGCAGTACTTC; CDR3 protein: CASGIGDRGSHEQYF
D gene: NA; CDR3 length: 12; V gene: TRBV20-1; J gene: TRBJ1-1; clone size: few; CDR3 DNA: TGCAGTGCGCAGCTCCGGCCCCCTGAAGCTTTCTTT; CDR3 protein: CSAQLRPPEAFF
D gene: TRBD2; CDR3 length: 15; V gene: TRBV20-1; J gene: TRBJ2-5; clone size: NA; CDR3 DNA: TGCAGTGCTAGTAGGGCTGGACTAGCGGTGGAGACCCAGTACTTC; CDR3 protein: CSASRAGLAVETQYF
D gene: NA; CDR3 length: 16; V gene: TRBV5-6; J gene: TRBJ1-3; clone size: once; CDR3 DNA: TGTGCCAGCAGCTCGTGGGGGGCGTTATCTGGAAACACCATATATTTT; CDR3 protein: CASSSWGALSGNTIYF
D gene: TRBD1; CDR3 length: 17; V gene: TRBV12-3/TRBV12-4; J gene: TRBJ2-2; clone size: few; CDR3 DNA: TGTGCCAGCAGTTTTTACGGCAGACAGGGGCTCATCGGGGAGCTGTTTTTT; CDR3 protein: CASSFYGRQGLIGELFF
D gene: TRBD1; CDR3 length: 12; V gene: TRBV29-1; J gene: TRBJ1-2; clone size: NA; CDR3 DNA: TGCAGCGCTGGGGACAGCTCCTATGGCTACACCTTC; CDR3 protein: CSAGDSSYGYTF
D gene: NA; CDR3 length: 14; V gene: TRBV7-2; J gene: TRBJ2-3; clone size: few; CDR3 DNA: TGTGCCAGCAGCTTAAGCTCAGACCTGGATACGCAGTATTTT; CDR3 protein: CASSLSSDLDTQYF
D gene: NA; CDR3 length: 14; V gene: TRBV5-1; J gene: TRBJ2-1; clone size: NA; CDR3 DNA: TGCGCCAGCAGCTATCGGCAGGCCGACAATGAGCAGTTCTTC; CDR3 protein: CASSYRQADNEQFF
D gene: TRBD2; CDR3 length: 15; V gene: TRBV6-2/TRBV6-3; J gene: TRBJ2-7; clone size: few; CDR3 DNA: TGTGCCAGCAGCAGACTTAGCGGGAGCGACTACGAGCAGTACTTC; CDR3 protein: CASSRLSGSDYEQYF
D gene: NA; CDR3 length: 16; V gene: TRBV6-5; J gene: TRBJ1-1; clone size: NA; CDR3 DNA: TGTGCCAGCAGTTACTTCCTGCAGGGGCTGAGGACTGAAGCTTTCTTT; CDR3 protein: CASSYFLQGLRTEAFF
D gene: NA; CDR3 length: 16; V gene: TRBV11-2; J gene: TRBJ2-1; clone size: few; CDR3 DNA: TGTGCCAGCAGCAATAGGGGGGCGGAGTTCTACAATGAGCAGTTCTTC; CDR3 protein: CASSNRGAEFYNEQFF
D gene: NA; CDR3 length: 14; V gene: TRBV28; J gene: TRBJ2-2; clone size: few; CDR3 DNA: TGTGCCAGCAGGCCGGGACCAGCCCGCCAAGAGCTGTTTTTT; CDR3 protein: CASRPGPARQELFF
D gene: NA; CDR3 length: 14; V gene: TRBV5-5; J gene: TRBJ1-5; clone size: NA; CDR3 DNA: TGTGCCAGCAGCTTGCGAGGGTTTGCTCAGCCCCAGCATTTT; CDR3 protein: CASSLRGFAQPQHF
D gene: NA; CDR3 length: 15; V gene: TRBV7-2; J gene: TRBJ2-3; clone size: NA; CDR3 DNA: TGTGCCAGCAGCGACCGACCCGTAAGCACAGATACGCAGTATTTT; CDR3 protein: CASSDRPVSTDTQYF
D gene: NA; CDR3 length: 15; V gene: TRBV7-2; J gene: TRBJ2-3; clone size: NA; CDR3 DNA: TGTGCCAGCAGCTTGGACGGATCTGGCACAGATACGCAGTATTTT; CDR3 protein: CASSLDGSGTDTQYF
D gene: NA; CDR3 length: 13; V gene: TRBV20-1; J gene: TRBJ2-3; clone size: NA; CDR3 DNA: TGCAGTGCTAGCGCGGACAGCACAGATACGCAGTATTTT; CDR3 protein: CSASADSTDTQYF
D gene: NA; CDR3 length: 14; V gene: TRBV20-1; J gene: TRBJ2-4; clone size: NA; CDR3 DNA: TGCAGTGCTAAGGGGTGGAATACCAAAAACATTCAGTACTTC; CDR3 protein: CSAKGWNTKNIQYF
D gene: TRBD1; CDR3 length: 14; V gene: TRBV9; J gene: TRBJ2-2; clone size: NA; CDR3 DNA: TGTGCCAGCAGCACCCGACAGGGCCCCGGGGAGCTGTTTTTT; CDR3 protein: CASSTRQGPGELFF
D gene: TRBD1; CDR3 length: 16; V gene: TRBV4-2; J gene: TRBJ2-1; clone size: NA; CDR3 DNA: TGTGCCAGCAGCCCGACTGAAAACGTACAGGGGACTGAGCAGTTCTTC; CDR3 protein: CASSPTENVQGTEQFF
D gene: NA; CDR3 length: 15; V gene: TRBV5-5; J gene: TRBJ2-2; clone size: NA; CDR3 DNA: TGTGCCAGCAGCTTGGCCACGACGGACACCGGGGAGCTGTTTTTT; CDR3 protein: CASSLATTDTGELFF
D gene: NA; CDR3 length: 14; V gene: TRBV7-9; J gene: TRBJ2-7; clone size: NA; CDR3 DNA: TGTGCCAGCAGCTTAAGTGGACAGCTCTACGAGCAGTACTTC; CDR3 protein: CASSLSGQLYEQYF
D gene: NA; CDR3 length: 14; V gene: TRBV10-3; J gene: TRBJ2-2; clone size: NA; CDR3 DNA: TGTGCCATCAGTGAAGCGGCGAACACCGGGGAGCTGTTTTTT; CDR3 protein: CAISEAANTGELFF
D gene: TRBD1; CDR3 length: 16; V gene: TRBV6-5; J gene: TRBJ2-5; clone size: few; CDR3 DNA: TGTGCCAGCAGTTACTGGGGACAGGATATCCAAGAGACCCAGTACTTC; CDR3 protein: CASSYWGQDIQETQYF
D gene: NA; CDR3 length: 14; V gene: TRBV7-3; J gene: TRBJ2-5; clone size: NA; CDR3 DNA: TGTGCCAGCAGCTCCATTGGGGGGCAAGAGACCCAGTACTTC; CDR3 protein: CASSSIGGQETQYF
D gene: TRBD1; CDR3 length: 13; V gene: TRBV12-3/TRBV12-4; J gene: TRBJ2-5; clone size: NA; CDR3 DNA: TGTGCCAGCAGTAACAGGGGGACGGAGACCCAGTACTTC; CDR3 protein: CASSNRGTETQYF
D gene: NA; CDR3 length: 14; V gene: TRBV3-1; J gene: TRBJ2-1; clone size: few; CDR3 DNA: TGTGCCGTCAGCCCCGGGGGAAGCCACAATGAGCAGTTCTTC; CDR3 protein: CAVSPGGSHNEQFF
D gene: NA; CDR3 length: 15; V gene: TRBV7-2; J gene: TRBJ2-2; clone size: NA; CDR3 DNA: TGTGCCAGCAGCTTCGGGCCAGCGAACACCGGGGAGCTGTTTTTT; CDR3 protein: CASSFGPANTGELFF
D gene: NA; CDR3 length: 15; V gene: TRBV12-3/TRBV12-4; J gene: TRBJ1-1; clone size: few; CDR3 DNA: TGTGCCAGCAGTCCTACCCCGCCAGGGAGGACTGAAGCTTTCTTT; CDR3 protein: CASSPTPPGRTEAFF
D gene: NA; CDR3 length: 14; V gene: TRBV20-1; J gene: TRBJ1-5; clone size: few; CDR3 DNA: TGCAGTGCTTACGGGCCCGGTAGCAATCAGCCCCAGCATTTT; CDR3 protein: CSAYGPGSNQPQHF
D gene: NA; CDR3 length: 13; V gene: TRBV6-1; J gene: TRBJ2-7; clone size: NA; CDR3 DNA: TGTGCCAGCAGGAACGAACAGTGGAACGAGCAGTACTTC; CDR3 protein: CASRNEQWNEQYF
D gene: NA; CDR3 length: 15; V gene: TRBV5-5; J gene: TRBJ2-2; clone size: few; CDR3 DNA: TGTGCCAGCAGTTTGCAGGGGACTAACACCGGGGAGCTGTTTTTT; CDR3 protein: CASSLQGTNTGELFF
D gene: NA; CDR3 length: 14; V gene: TRBV20-1; J gene: TRBJ1-4; clone size: few; CDR3 DNA: TGCAGTGCTAGAAGTGGCAGGGAGAATGAAAAACTGTTTTTT; CDR3 protein: CSARSGRENEKLFF
D gene: TRBD1; CDR3 length: 17; V gene: TRBV7-6; J gene: TRBJ1-6; clone size: NA; CDR3 DNA: TGTGCCAGCAGCCGCACCCAGGGGGCTCTAGGCAATTCACCCCTCCACTTT; CDR3 protein: CASSRTQGALGNSPLHF
D gene: TRBD1; CDR3 length: 11; V gene: TRBV29-1; J gene: TRBJ1-1; clone size: NA; CDR3 DNA: TGCAGCGGAAACAGGGGGAGAGAAGCTTTCTTT; CDR3 protein: CSGNRGREAFF
D gene: NA; CDR3 length: 16; V gene: TRBV20-1; J gene: TRBJ1-5; clone size: few; CDR3 DNA: TGCAGTGCTTCCCGCCGGCAGGTATATAGCAATCAGCCCCAGCATTTT; CDR3 protein: CSASRRQVYSNQPQHF
D gene: NA; CDR3 length: 16; V gene: TRBV6-1; J gene: TRBJ1-3; clone size: NA; CDR3 DNA: TGTGCCAGCAGGGACTGGACGGAGGGGACTGGAAACACCATATATTTT; CDR3 protein: CASRDWTEGTGNTIYF
D gene: NA; CDR3 length: 13; V gene: TRBV20-1; J gene: TRBJ2-6; clone size: NA; CDR3 DNA: TGCAGTGTACAGGACTCTGGGGCCAACGTCCTGACTTTC; CDR3 protein: CSVQDSGANVLTF
D gene: NA; CDR3 length: 14; V gene: TRBV11-3; J gene: TRBJ2-7; clone size: few; CDR3 DNA: TGTGCCAGCAGTCCTCGAGTTGACTCCTACGAGCAGTACTTC; CDR3 protein: CASSPRVDSYEQYF
D gene: NA; CDR3 length: 14; V gene: TRBV7-9; J gene: TRBJ1-3; clone size: NA; CDR3 DNA: TGTGCCAGCACCCGACCGTCTTCTGGAAACACCATATATTTT; CDR3 protein: CASTRPSSGNTIYF
D gene: NA; CDR3 length: 14; V gene: TRBV2; J gene: TRBJ2-5; clone size: few; CDR3 DNA: TGTGCCAACACGTACAGGGCCAGCGAAGAGACCCAGTACTTC; CDR3 protein: CANTYRASEETQYF
D gene: TRBD1; CDR3 length: 15; V gene: TRBV20-1; J gene: TRBJ2-5; clone size: few; CDR3 DNA: TGCAGTGCTAGAGCAACCTCGGGGACAGGAGAGACCCAGTACTTC; CDR3 protein: CSARATSGTGETQYF
D gene: NA; CDR3 length: 14; V gene: TRBV15; J gene: TRBJ2-2; clone size: once; CDR3 DNA: TGTGCCGTTGGCGGGGAGGCAGACACCGGGGAGCTGTTTTTT; CDR3 protein: CAVGGEADTGELFF
D gene: NA; CDR3 length: 15; V gene: TRBV4-2; J gene: TRBJ2-5; clone size: many; CDR3 DNA: TGTGCCAGCAGCCAAGAAGAGGCACGCCAGCAGACCCAGTACTTC; CDR3 protein: CASSQEEARQQTQYF
D gene: NA; CDR3 length: 16; V gene: TRBV6-5; J gene: TRBJ2-2; clone size: few; CDR3 DNA: TGTGCCAGCAGTTTGCGGGGACCTCCTAACACCGGGGAGCTGTTTTTT; CDR3 protein: CASSLRGPPNTGELFF
D gene: NA; CDR3 length: 15; V gene: TRBV5-6; J gene: TRBJ2-1; clone size: few; CDR3 DNA: TGTGCCAGCAGCTTGCTGACAGGTTCCTACAATGAGCAGTTCTTC; CDR3 protein: CASSLLTGSYNEQFF
D gene: NA; CDR3 length: 14; V gene: TRBV18; J gene: TRBJ1-4; clone size: once; CDR3 DNA: TGTGCCAGCTCGAGGGACCCGGGGAGTGAAAAACTGTTTTTT; CDR3 protein: CASSRDPGSEKLFF